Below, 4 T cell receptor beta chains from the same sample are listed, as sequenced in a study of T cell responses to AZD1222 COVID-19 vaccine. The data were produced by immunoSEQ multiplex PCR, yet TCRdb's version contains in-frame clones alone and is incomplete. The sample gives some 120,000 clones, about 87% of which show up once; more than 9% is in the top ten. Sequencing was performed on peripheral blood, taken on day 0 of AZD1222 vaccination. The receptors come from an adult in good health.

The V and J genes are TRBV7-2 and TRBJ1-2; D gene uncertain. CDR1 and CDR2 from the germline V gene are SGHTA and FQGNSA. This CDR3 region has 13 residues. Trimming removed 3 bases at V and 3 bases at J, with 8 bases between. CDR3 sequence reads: CASSLGGHYGYTF. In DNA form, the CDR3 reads TGTGCCAGCAGCTTGGGCGGACACTATGGCTACACCTTC.

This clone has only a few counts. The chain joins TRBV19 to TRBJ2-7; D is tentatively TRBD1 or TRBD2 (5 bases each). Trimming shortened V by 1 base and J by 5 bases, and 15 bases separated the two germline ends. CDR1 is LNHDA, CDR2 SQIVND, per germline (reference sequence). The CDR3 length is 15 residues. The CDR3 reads CASSIGGTESDEQYF. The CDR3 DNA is TGTGCCAGTAGTATAGGTGGGACGGAATCCGACGAGCAGTACTTC.

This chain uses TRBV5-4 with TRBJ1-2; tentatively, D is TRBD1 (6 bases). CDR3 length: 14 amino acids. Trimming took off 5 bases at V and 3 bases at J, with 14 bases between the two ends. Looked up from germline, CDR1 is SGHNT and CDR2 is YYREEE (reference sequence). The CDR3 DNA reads TGTGCCAGCAGGCCACTTGGACAGCACTATGGCTACACCTTC. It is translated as CASRPLGQHYGYTF.

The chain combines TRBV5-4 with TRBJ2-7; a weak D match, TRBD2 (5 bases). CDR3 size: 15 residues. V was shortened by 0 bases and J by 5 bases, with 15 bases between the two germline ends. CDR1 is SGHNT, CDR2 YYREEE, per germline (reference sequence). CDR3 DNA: TGTGCCAGCAGCTTGGCACCCTGGGGAGCGAACGAGCAGTACTTC. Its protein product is CASSLAPWGANEQYF.